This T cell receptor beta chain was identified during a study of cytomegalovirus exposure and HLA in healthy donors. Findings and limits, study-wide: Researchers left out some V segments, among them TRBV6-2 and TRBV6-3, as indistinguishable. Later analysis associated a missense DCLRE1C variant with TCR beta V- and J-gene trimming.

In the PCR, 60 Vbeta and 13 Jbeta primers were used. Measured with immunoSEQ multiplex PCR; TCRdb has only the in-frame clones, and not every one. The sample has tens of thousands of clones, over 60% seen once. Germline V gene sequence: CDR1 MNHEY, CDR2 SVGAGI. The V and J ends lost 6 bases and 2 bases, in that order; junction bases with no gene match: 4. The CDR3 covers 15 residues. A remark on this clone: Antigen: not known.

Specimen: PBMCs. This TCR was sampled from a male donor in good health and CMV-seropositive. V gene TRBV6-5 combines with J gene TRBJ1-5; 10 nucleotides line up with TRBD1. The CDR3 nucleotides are TGTGCCAGCAGACAAGGACAGGGGGGCAATCAGCCCCAGCATTTT. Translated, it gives CASRQGQGGNQPQHF.